The 11 T cell receptor beta chains below come from one sample, sequenced in a study of regulatory T cells in long-lasting Graves disease. The time point is: persistent/refractory GD, antithyroid drugs over 5 years with positive TRAb. With RNA extracted from PBMCs as input, the TCR library was made. Investigators prepared the TCR beta libraries by applying iRepertoire HTBI primers and Arm-PCR of CDR3 regions. MiXCR, applied by TCRdb to the multiplex PCR reads, yields one record per CDR3 protein. The profile shows fewer than 550,000 distinct CDR3 sequences, around a fifth of them singletons. The material was peripheral blood mononuclear cells (PBMCs), obtained when the disease was refractory, from a patient treated with antithyroid drugs. The receptor source for this set is a female donor with Graves disease.

The chain combines TRBV6-1 with TRBJ1-2; D is unresolved. The V end lost 10 bases, the J end lost 0 bases, and 9 bases lay between the germline ends. This CDR3 spans 12 amino acids. Looked up from germline, CDR1 is MNHNS and CDR2 is SASEGT. This CDR3 reads CATKGANYGYTF. CDR3 in DNA: TGTGCCACCAAGGGAGCTAACTATGGCTACACCTTC.

This clonotype has a count of ten or more. A much larger clonotype is one base distant, so this may be a read error. V usage is TRBV12-3 or TRBV12-4 and J usage is TRBJ2-7, with D possibly being TRBD1 (6 bases). This CDR3 comprises 13 residues. V was pared by 3 bases and J by 2 bases, with 8 bases between. CDR3 coding DNA: TGTGCCAGCAGTTTTGGGACAACCTACGAGCAGTACTTC. Encoded protein: CASSFGTTYEQYF.

This clonotype was seen at least ten times. V gene TRBV28 combines with J gene TRBJ1-6; TRBD1 matches at 7 bases. CDR1 MDHEN and CDR2 SYDVKM come from the germline V gene. The V gene end was trimmed by 2 bases and the J gene end by 6 bases; junction bases not matched to a gene: 10. The CDR3 has 17 residues. CDR3 protein: CASSLRMGTDFNSPLHF. The DNA for the CDR3 is TGTGCCAGCAGTTTAAGGATGGGGACAGACTTTAATTCACCCCTCCACTTT.

This clonotype was detected only a few times. J is TRBJ1-5 and V is TRBV12-3 or TRBV12-4; possibly TRBD1 for D (5 bases). The ends were cut back, 5 bases at V and 4 bases at J, with 9 bases in the middle. The CDR3 has 13 residues. The CDR3 DNA reads as TGTGCCAGCAGTACAGGAACAAATCAGCCCCAGCATTTT. Translated: CASSTGTNQPQHF.

This clonotype was recorded at least ten times. This chain uses TRBV11-3 with TRBJ2-7; D ambiguous. The CDR3 totals 14 residues. The V and J ends lost 1 base and 2 bases respectively, with 9 bases between them. CDR1 and CDR2 from the germline V gene are SGHNT and YENEEA. CDR3 loop: CASSLGEWAYEQYF. In DNA form, the CDR3 reads TGTGCCAGCAGCTTAGGGGAATGGGCCTACGAGCAGTACTTC.

This clonotype was seen a few times. The V gene is TRBV3-1, the J gene TRBJ1-2; D uncertain. Germline V gene data show CDR1 as LGHDT and CDR2 as YNNKEL (reference sequence). The V end lost 0 bases, the J end lost 4 bases, and 12 bases lay between the germline ends. The CDR3 contains 15 residues. The CDR3 DNA sequence: TGTGCCAGCAGCCAAGATGAGCCGGGCGTCTATGGCTACACCTTC. This gives the protein CASSQDEPGVYGYTF.

CDR3 loop: CASSQEGSAFNGYTF. The DNA of the CDR3 is TGCGCCAGCAGCCAAGAGGGTTCCGCATTCAATGGCTACACCTTC. V gene TRBV4-1 combines with J gene TRBJ1-2; D gene unclear. This CDR3 is built from 15 residues. The V end was cut by 0 bases, the J end by 6 bases, with 14 bases between. Germline CDR1 reads MGHRA; CDR2 reads YSYEKL.

This clonotype was seen ten or more times. The chain uses TRBV27 and TRBJ1-6, with TRBD1 matching over 7 bases. Losses at the gene ends were 8 bases for V and 8 bases for J; bases not matched to a gene: 9. The CDR3 has 14 amino acids. Per germline, CDR1 MNHEY and CDR2 SMNVEV (reference sequence). CDR3 in amino acids: CASSPQGFDSPLHF. CDR3 in DNA: TGTGCCAGCTCTCCACAGGGGTTTGATTCACCCCTCCACTTT.

This clonotype has more than one count but fewer than ten. V gene TRBV15 combines with J gene TRBJ1-5, with 7 bases that match TRBD1. Germline V gene data show CDR1 as LNHNV and CDR2 as YYDKDF (reference sequence). There are 14 residues in the CDR3. V trimming: 7 bases; J trimming: 3 bases; junction bases outside the gene matches: 6. In nucleotides, the CDR3 is TGTGCCACCAACCAGGGGGGTAACAATCAGCCCCAGCATTTT. This translates into CATNQGGNNQPQHF.

The chain uses TRBV9 and TRBJ1-1; the D is unclear. The length of the CDR3 is 14 residues. V gave up 1 base and J gave up 1 base, with 8 bases separating them. The germline CDR1 and CDR2 sequences are SGDLS and YYNGEE. CDR3: CASSVSGSNTEAFF. The DNA of the CDR3 is TGTGCCAGCAGCGTATCTGGGTCGAACACTGAAGCTTTCTTT.

This clonotype was seen only a few times. The chain carries TRBV19 and TRBJ1-2, with a tentative D call TRBD1 (5 bases). The germline CDR1 and CDR2 sequences are LNHDA and SQIVND (reference sequence). The V end was cut by 7 bases, the J end by 3 bases, with 18 bases between. The length of the CDR3 is 15 residues. CDR3 loop: CASKTPEGRDYGYTF. DNA of the CDR3: TGTGCCAGTAAAACACCCGAAGGCAGGGACTATGGCTACACCTTC.